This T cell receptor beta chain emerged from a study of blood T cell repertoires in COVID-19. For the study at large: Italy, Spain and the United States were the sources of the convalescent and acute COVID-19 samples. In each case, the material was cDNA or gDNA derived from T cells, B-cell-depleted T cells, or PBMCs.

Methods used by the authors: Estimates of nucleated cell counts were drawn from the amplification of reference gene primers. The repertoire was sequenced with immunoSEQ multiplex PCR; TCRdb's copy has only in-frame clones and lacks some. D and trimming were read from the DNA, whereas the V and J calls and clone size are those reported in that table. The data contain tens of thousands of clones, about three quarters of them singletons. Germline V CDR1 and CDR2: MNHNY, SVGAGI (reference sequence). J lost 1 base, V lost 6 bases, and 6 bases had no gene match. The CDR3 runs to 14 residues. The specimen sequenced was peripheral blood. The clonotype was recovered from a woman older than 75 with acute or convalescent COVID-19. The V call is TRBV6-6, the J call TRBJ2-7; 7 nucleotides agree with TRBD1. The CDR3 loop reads CASRRDSTSYEQYF. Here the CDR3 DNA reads TGTGCCAGCAGGAGGGACAGCACATCCTACGAGCAGTACTTC.